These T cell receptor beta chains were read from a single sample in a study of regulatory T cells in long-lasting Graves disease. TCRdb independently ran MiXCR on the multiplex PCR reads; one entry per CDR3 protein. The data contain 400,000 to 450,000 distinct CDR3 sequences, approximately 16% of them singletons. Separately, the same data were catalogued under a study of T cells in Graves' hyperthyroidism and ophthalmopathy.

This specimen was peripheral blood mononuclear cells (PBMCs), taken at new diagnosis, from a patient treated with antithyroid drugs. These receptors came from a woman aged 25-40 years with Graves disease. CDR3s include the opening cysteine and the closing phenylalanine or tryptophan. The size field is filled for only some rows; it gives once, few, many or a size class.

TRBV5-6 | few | CASSRRSGEETQYF
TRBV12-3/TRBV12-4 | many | CASSLGPERETQYF
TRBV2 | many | CASSEEGTATGEDGGYTF
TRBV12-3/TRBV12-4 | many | CASSLPGLAEFF
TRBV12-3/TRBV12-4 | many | CASSPPGGPINYGYTF
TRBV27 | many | CASSYAREGTEAFF
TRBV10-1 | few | CASSESTAYNSPLHF
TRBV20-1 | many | CSAWTSGRVNEQFF
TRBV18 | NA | CASSPVGASGSWTGELFF
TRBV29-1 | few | CSVEGGGLGGYTF
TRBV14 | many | CASSQDPARDTQYF
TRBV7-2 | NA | CASRQTGTGASPLHF
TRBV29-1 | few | CSAAAVAREGKTNYGYTF
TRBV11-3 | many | CASSLAKGTGQFF
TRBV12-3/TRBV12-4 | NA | CASSLFSGSTGELFF
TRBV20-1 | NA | CSARDLGLAGNEQFF
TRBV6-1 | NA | CASSDPFSGSWYNEQFF
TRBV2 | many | CASISVRGANTEAFF
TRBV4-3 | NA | CASSPEAGGTYEQYF
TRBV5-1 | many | CASSPVPRQGFEQFF
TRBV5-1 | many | CASSWEGETDTQYF
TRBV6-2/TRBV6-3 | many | CATQGNRVPIGYTF
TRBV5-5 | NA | CASSLVGGHQPQHF
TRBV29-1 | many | CSVPTSSGGYNEQFF
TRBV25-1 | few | CASSEGGSGAFF
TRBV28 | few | CASSSIAGRDTDTQYF
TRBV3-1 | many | CASSQTPMDTEAFF
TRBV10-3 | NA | CAISTGGNYGYTF
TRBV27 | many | CASSSWTGGKNEQFF
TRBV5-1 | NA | CASSLGDGFEEYF
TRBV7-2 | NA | CASSLANRGRFF
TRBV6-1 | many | CASSEANEGSSTDTQYF
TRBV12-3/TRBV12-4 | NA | CASSTDSAGWYEQYF
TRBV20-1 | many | CSARDLNGQGTSGSIYEQYF
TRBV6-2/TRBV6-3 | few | CASSTDRDGTEAFF
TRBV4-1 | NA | CASSRALQETRYF
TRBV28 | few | CASSWRSSYEQYF
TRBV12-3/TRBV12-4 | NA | CASSAGTGASSRGYTF
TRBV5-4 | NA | CASSTGQGLSYEQYF
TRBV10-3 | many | CAIMDSSSGNTIYF
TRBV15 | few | CATSSSRDRGYNEQFF
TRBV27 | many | CASRAGTNPGYEQYF
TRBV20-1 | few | CRGGSDTQYF
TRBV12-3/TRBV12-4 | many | CASSLEWTGRTMNTEAFF
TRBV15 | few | CATSRVGSGAGANVLTF
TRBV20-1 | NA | CSARGVTVKDGYTF
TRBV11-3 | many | CASSFSLRSYNEQFF
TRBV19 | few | CASSIDGLRRPEDTQYF
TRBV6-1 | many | CASSVDRGNQPQHF
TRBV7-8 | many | CASSPQVEQGAISGANVLTF
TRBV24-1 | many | CATSEPTENYGYTF
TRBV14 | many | CASSQESAQGRGQFF
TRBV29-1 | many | CSVIGQMNTEAFF
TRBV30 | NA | CASRGGAGRSEQFF
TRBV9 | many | CASSVDRGTEAFF